The 19 T cell receptor beta chains listed next were all sequenced from one sample in a study of blood T cell repertoires in COVID-19. Sequencing used immunoSEQ multiplex PCR; TCRdb keeps in-frame clones, though not all of them. The sample lists about 330,000 clones; approximately 90% were seen once. The sample was peripheral blood. The receptors derive from a woman in her 50s with active or convalescent COVID-19.

The J gene is TRBJ1-2, the V gene TRBV5-1, with D possibly being TRBD1 (5 bases). The germline V and J ends were trimmed by 5 bases and 5 bases, with 19 bases remaining between them. CDR3 length equals 15 residues. CDR1 SGHRS and CDR2 YFSETQ come from the germline V gene. The CDR3 region has the DNA TGCGCCAGCAGTCTCAACCGGGACGGGGGATATGGCTACACCTTC. It yields the protein CASSLNRDGGYGYTF.

V is TRBV28 and J is TRBJ1-4; D gene ambiguous. Germline V gives CDR1 MDHEN, CDR2 SYDVKM. This CDR3 is 13 amino acids long. V gave up 3 bases and J gave up 11 bases, with 13 bases separating them. The CDR3 loop reads CASSFSGLRKLFF. CDR3 DNA: TGTGCCAGCAGTTTCAGCGGTCTGAGGAAACTGTTTTTT.

This clone was seen only once. The rearrangement joins TRBV5-1 to TRBJ1-4, with 9 bases identical to TRBD1. The germline V gene encodes CDR1 SGHRS and CDR2 YFSETQ. This CDR3 is 16 amino acids long. V was pared by 3 bases and J by 4 bases, with 7 bases of the junction left unmatched. The CDR3, as DNA: TGCGCCAGCAGCTCCGGGACAGGGTCCTATAATGAAAAACTGTTTTTT. It codes for CASSSGTGSYNEKLFF.

This clone was counted a single time. The chain is built from TRBV2 and TRBJ1-2; D gene uncertain. Trimming shortened V by 8 bases and J by 2 bases, and 12 bases separated the two germline ends. Per germline, CDR1 SNHLY and CDR2 FYNNEI. The CDR3 loop spans 13 amino acids. DNA for the CDR3: TGTGCCAGCGTTGCAGGTCGGAACTATGGCTACACCTTC. It is translated as CASVAGRNYGYTF.

The chain carries TRBV5-1 and TRBJ1-1; 9 positions match TRBD1. The CDR3 contains 13 residues. Per the germline V gene, CDR1 is SGHRS and CDR2 is YFSETQ. The V segment lost 3 bases and the J segment 6 bases; nucleotides outside the gene matches: 3. CDR3 sequence reads: CASSWDREPEAFF. The CDR3 bases are TGCGCCAGCAGCTGGGACAGGGAGCCTGAAGCTTTCTTT.

This rearrangement joins TRBV7-6 to TRBJ2-3; 7 bases are shared with TRBD1. The germline V gene encodes CDR1 SGHVS and CDR2 FNYEAQ. V lost 1 base, J lost 0 bases, and 4 bases stayed unmatched. CDR3 length: 16 amino acids. CDR3 DNA sequence: TGTGCCAGCAGCTTAGGTACAGGGGTTAGCACAGATACGCAGTATTTT. This sequence encodes CASSLGTGVSTDTQYF.

J is TRBJ1-4 and V is TRBV30; 10 bases match TRBD1. Unmatched junction bases numbered 3, after V lost 2 bases and J lost 0 bases. Germline V gene sequence: CDR1 GTSNPN, CDR2 SVGIG (reference sequence). The CDR3 is 16 residues long. The CDR3: CAWSTGQGATNEKLFF. DNA for the CDR3: TGTGCCTGGAGTACTGGACAGGGGGCAACTAATGAAAAACTGTTTTTT. The complete variable domain, with remaining parts taken from reference TRBV30 and TRBJ1-4, reads SQTIHQWPATLVQPVGSPLSLECTVEGTSNPNLYWYRQAAGRGLQLLFYSVGIGQISSEVPQNLSASRPQDRQFILSSKKLLLSDSGFYLCAWSTGQGATNEKLFFGSGTQLSVL.

The chain uses TRBV10-3 and TRBJ2-1; TRBD2 matches 10 bases. Germline V gives CDR1 ENHRY, CDR2 SYGVKD. The CDR3 is made up of 22 amino acids. V shed 2 bases, J shed 0 bases, and the junction held 19 bases outside the gene matches. CDR3 DNA: TGTGCCATCAGTGAGCTAGCGGGAGAACAAACCCCCCCTCTGAGCTCCTACAATGAGCAGTTCTTC. As protein: CAISELAGEQTPPLSSYNEQFF.

This chain connects TRBV30 to TRBJ2-7; 9 bases fit TRBD1. This CDR3 comprises 11 residues. Germline assignment: CDR1 GTSNPN and CDR2 SVGIG (reference sequence). Trimming took 5 bases from V and 6 from J; bases not matched to a gene: 2. CDR3 bases: TGTGCCTGGGGGACAGGGTTCGAGCAGTACTTC. Translated, it gives CAWGTGFEQYF.

The chain recombines TRBV19 with TRBJ2-2; D perhaps matches TRBD2 (6 bases). This CDR3 contains 14 residues. The germline V and J ends were trimmed by 8 bases and 0 bases, with 10 bases remaining between them. CDR1 LNHDA and CDR2 SQIVND come from the germline V gene (reference sequence). For the CDR3, the DNA is TGTGCCAGTGGGCTAGCGCCGAACACCGGGGAGCTGTTTTTT. Translated, it gives CASGLAPNTGELFF.

The chain employs TRBV19 and TRBJ2-7, with 7 bases matching TRBD2. Germline CDR1 is LNHDA and CDR2 is SQIVND (reference sequence). V was clipped by 7 bases and J by 5 bases; unmatched bases: 14. This CDR3 is built from 15 residues. The CDR3 nucleotides read TGTGCCAGTACCAGCGGGGCAGTTGGGGATAACGAGCAGTACTTC. This gives the protein CASTSGAVGDNEQYF.

This chain links TRBV27 with TRBJ1-1; 10 bases match TRBD1. With V trimmed by 2 bases and J by 3 bases, 12 bases remained unmatched. The CDR3 contains 18 residues. Germline values: CDR1 MNHEY, CDR2 SMNVEV (reference sequence). The CDR3 region has the DNA TGTGCCAGCAGTTTACAAAGGACAGGGGGGATTATGGACACTGAAGCTTTCTTT. Its protein product is CASSLQRTGGIMDTEAFF.

This clone was counted once. V is TRBV19 and J is TRBJ2-1; 10 nucleotides align to TRBD1. This CDR3 spans 14 amino acids. Trimming at V came to 10 bases and at J to 7 bases, leaving 10 bases not matched to a gene. Germline-derived CDR1 and CDR2 are LNHDA and SQIVND (reference sequence). This CDR3 reads CATIGQGEVNEQFF. The CDR3, as DNA: TGTGCCACAATAGGACAGGGGGAGGTAAATGAGCAGTTCTTC.

The CDR3 sequence: CASSQTGQGINYEQYF. In DNA form, the CDR3 reads TGTGCCAGCTCACAGACGGGACAGGGTATCAACTACGAGCAGTACTTC. The chain couples TRBV18 to TRBJ2-7, with 9 bases that match TRBD1. The J segment lost 3 bases and the V segment lost 4 bases, leaving 10 bases of the junction unmatched. Per germline, CDR1 KGHSH and CDR2 LQKENI. The CDR3 loop spans 16 amino acids.

The chain links TRBV28 to TRBJ2-7; the D gene is possibly TRBD2 (5 bases). This CDR3 is 12 amino acids long. Germline values: CDR1 MDHEN, CDR2 SYDVKM. Trimming left V 3 bases short and J 12 bases short, with 15 bases between. CDR3 DNA sequence: TGTGCCAGCAGTTTCCCCTCGGGGTTGTCGTACTTC. Translation: CASSFPSGLSYF.

The chain combines TRBV25-1 with TRBJ1-3; 7 bases match TRBD1. V trimming: 4 bases; J trimming: 0 bases; junction bases outside the gene matches: 6. CDR3 length equals 16 residues. The germline V gene encodes CDR1 MGHDK and CDR2 SYGVNS. CDR3 DNA: TGTGCCAGCAGTGGGGACAGTAAGATCTCTGGAAACACCATATATTTT. Amino acid sequence: CASSGDSKISGNTIYF.

The genes are TRBV11-2 and TRBJ2-6, with 7 bases matching TRBD2. The CDR3 extends over 18 amino acids. Germline CDR1 SGHAT, CDR2 FQNNGV. Trimming at V came to 5 bases and at J to 0 bases, leaving 10 bases not matched to a gene. CDR3 sequence: CASSHVRDYPSGANVLTF. Here the CDR3 DNA reads TGTGCCAGCAGCCACGTTCGGGACTACCCCTCTGGGGCCAACGTCCTGACTTTC.

This chain uses TRBV18 with TRBJ1-2; D may be TRBD1 (6 bases). The V and J ends lost 4 bases and 7 bases respectively, with 22 bases between them. Germline loops: CDR1 KGHSH, CDR2 LQKENI. The CDR3 sequence is 16 residues long. The CDR3 sequence is CASSQKKGAGVGGYTF. The DNA of the CDR3 is TGTGCCAGCTCACAAAAGAAGGGTGCAGGGGTCGGTGGCTACACCTTC.

This chain uses TRBV6-5 with TRBJ2-1, with 7 bases that match TRBD2. CDR1 and CDR2 (germline): MNHEY, SVGAGI. V dropped 8 bases and J dropped 15; count of bases not matched to a gene: 13. The CDR3 runs to 12 residues. As DNA, the CDR3 is TGTGCCAGCGACCAAAATATACTAGCGACGTTCTTC. It is translated as CASDQNILATFF.